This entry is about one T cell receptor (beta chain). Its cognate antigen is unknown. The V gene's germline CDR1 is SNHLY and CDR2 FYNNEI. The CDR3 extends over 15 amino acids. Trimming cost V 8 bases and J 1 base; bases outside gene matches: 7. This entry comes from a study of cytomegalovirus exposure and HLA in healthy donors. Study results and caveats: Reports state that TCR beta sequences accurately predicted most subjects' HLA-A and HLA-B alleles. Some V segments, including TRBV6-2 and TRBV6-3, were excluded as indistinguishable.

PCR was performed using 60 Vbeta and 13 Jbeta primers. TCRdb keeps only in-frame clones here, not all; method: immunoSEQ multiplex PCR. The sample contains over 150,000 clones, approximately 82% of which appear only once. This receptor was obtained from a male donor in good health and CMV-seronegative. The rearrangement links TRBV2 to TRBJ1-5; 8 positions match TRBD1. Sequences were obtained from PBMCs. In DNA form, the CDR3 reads TGTGCCAGCGGGGGCAGGGGGCTGAGCAATCAGCCCCAGCATTTT. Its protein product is CASGGRGLSNQPQHF.